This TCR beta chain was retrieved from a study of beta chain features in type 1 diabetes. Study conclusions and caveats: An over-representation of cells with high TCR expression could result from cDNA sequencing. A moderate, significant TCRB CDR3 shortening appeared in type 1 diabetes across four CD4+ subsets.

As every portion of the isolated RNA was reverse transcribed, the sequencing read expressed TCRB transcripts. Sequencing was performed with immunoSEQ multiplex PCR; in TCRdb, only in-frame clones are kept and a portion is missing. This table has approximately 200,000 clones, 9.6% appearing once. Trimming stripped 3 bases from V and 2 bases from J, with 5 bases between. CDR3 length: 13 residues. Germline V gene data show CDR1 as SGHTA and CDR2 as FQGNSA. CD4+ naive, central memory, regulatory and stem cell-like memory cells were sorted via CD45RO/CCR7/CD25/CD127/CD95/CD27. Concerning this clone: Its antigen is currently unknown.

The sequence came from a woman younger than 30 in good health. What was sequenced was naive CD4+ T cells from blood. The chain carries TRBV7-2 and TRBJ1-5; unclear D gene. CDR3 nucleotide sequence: TGTGCCAGCAGCTTCAGCGGCAATCAGCCCCAGCATTTT. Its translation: CASSFSGNQPQHF.